The 18 T cell receptor beta chains given below trace back to one sample, sequenced in a study. Profiled with immunoSEQ multiplex PCR; TCRdb holds only in-frame clones, not every one. The sample contains 60,000 to 85,000 clones, 93% of which appear only once. The sequencing sample was made of PBMCs. The receptors were sampled from a man in his forties with rheumatoid arthritis.

V is TRBV18 and J is TRBJ1-5; 7 nucleotides align to TRBD1. Germline V gene sequence: CDR1 KGHSH, CDR2 LQKENI. The CDR3 is 15 amino acids. The ends lost 6 bases at V and 7 bases at J; junction bases unmatched: 12. The CDR3 DNA follows: TGTGCCAGCTCCTTCGTACAGGGGATCGGGCAGCCCCAGCATTTT. It encodes CASSFVQGIGQPQHF.

This chain links TRBV4-1 with TRBJ1-5; D ambiguous. Germline V gene sequence: CDR1 MGHRA, CDR2 YSYEKL. Trimming removed 4 bases at V and 1 base at J, with 14 bases between. The CDR3 covers 16 residues. The CDR3 bases are TGCGCCAGCAGCCCAGCATTCGGGGAAAGCAATCAGCCCCAGCATTTT. It specifies CASSPAFGESNQPQHF.

There are a few counts of this clone. This rearrangement joins TRBV6-2 or TRBV6-3 to TRBJ2-7, with D perhaps TRBD1 (6 bases). The V and J ends lost 4 bases and 3 bases respectively, with 7 bases between them. The CDR3 covers 12 residues. Germline lookup yields CDR1 MNHEY and CDR2 SVGEGT. The CDR3 is CASSLDSYEQYF. For the CDR3, the DNA is TGTGCCAGCAGTTTGGACAGCTACGAGCAGTACTTC.

This clone was found a few times. This chain joins TRBV19 and TRBJ1-2, with D possibly being TRBD1 (5 bases). Per the germline V gene, CDR1 is LNHDA and CDR2 is SQIVND (reference sequence). The CDR3 runs to 16 residues. The ends were cut back, 0 bases at V and 8 bases at J, with 19 bases in the middle. As DNA, the CDR3 is TGTGCCAGTAGTATAGATCCCTACAGGCCCTTCGGAGGCTACACCTTC. Translated: CASSIDPYRPFGGYTF.

The chain has TRBV6-5 and TRBJ2-1; 10 nucleotides agree with TRBD2. Looked up from germline, CDR1 is MNHEY and CDR2 is SVGAGI. This CDR3 comprises 13 residues. V shed 6 bases and J 7 bases; nucleotides not matched to a gene: 3. The CDR3 coding sequence is TGTGCCAGCAGGGGACTAGCGTCAAATGAGCAGTTCTTC. This translates into CASRGLASNEQFF.

The genes are TRBV24-1 and TRBJ1-5; D gene uncertain. Germline V gives CDR1 KGHDR, CDR2 SFDVKD. There are 13 residues in the CDR3. Trimming removed 4 bases at V and 5 bases at J, with 8 bases between. In DNA form, the CDR3 reads TGTGCCACCAGTGAGGGTTCGTATCAGCCCCAGCATTTT. It encodes CATSEGSYQPQHF.

The chain uses TRBV27 and TRBJ1-6; D remains unclear. The length of the CDR3 is 16 residues. V lost 2 bases and J 7 bases, leaving 15 bases between the germline ends. Germline V CDR1 and CDR2: MNHEY, SMNVEV (reference sequence). CDR3: CASSLTRVGMNSPLHF. The CDR3 nucleotides are TGTGCCAGCAGTTTAACGCGGGTTGGTATGAATTCACCCCTCCACTTT.

The rearrangement uses TRBV7-6 and TRBJ2-7, with D perhaps TRBD1 (5 bases). This CDR3 spans 15 amino acids. In germline, CDR1 is SGHVS, CDR2 FNYEAQ. The V end was cut by 5 bases, the J end by 0 bases, with 14 bases between. The CDR3 sequence: CASSPSGWDSYEQYF. CDR3 bases: TGTGCCAGCAGCCCCTCAGGGTGGGACTCCTACGAGCAGTACTTC.

V and J are TRBV4-3 and TRBJ2-3; no clear D gene. The germline V gene has CDR1 LGHNA and CDR2 YSLEER. This CDR3 spans 12 amino acids. V lost 1 base and J lost 5, with 4 bases in between. The CDR3 nucleotides are TGCGCCAGCAGCCAAGGAGAAGATACGCAGTATTTT. Translation gives CASSQGEDTQYF.

CDR3 bases: TGCGCCAGCAGCCAAGAAAGAGGAGCGGGAGAGCAGTTCTTC. Translated: CASSQERGAGEQFF. The genes are TRBV4-3 and TRBJ2-1, with 7 bases matching TRBD2. Germline V gene data show CDR1 as LGHNA and CDR2 as YSLEER. The CDR3 length is 14 residues. With 0 bases clipped from V and 10 bases from J, the junction kept 6 bases outside the gene matches.

V and J are TRBV2 and TRBJ2-4, with a possible D match to TRBD1 (5 bases). The germline V gene has CDR1 SNHLY and CDR2 FYNNEI. The CDR3 runs to 13 residues. V lost 1 base to trimming and J lost 6 bases, with 7 bases between them. The CDR3 DNA is TGTGCCAGCAGTGAAGGGCAGGGAAACATTCAGTACTTC. This codes for CASSEGQGNIQYF.

The V and J genes are TRBV7-2 and TRBJ1-1; maybe TRBD1 (5 bases). V lost 1 base, J lost 5 bases, and 11 bases lay in between. From germline, CDR1 is SGHTA and CDR2 FQGNSA. The CDR3 loop spans 14 amino acids. CDR3 amino acids: CASSLVSGRTEAFF. In DNA form, the CDR3 reads TGTGCCAGCAGCTTAGTATCAGGGCGAACTGAAGCTTTCTTT.

The rearrangement uses TRBV7-9 and TRBJ2-6, with 7 bases lining up with TRBD1. Germline trimming cut 5 bases from V and 1 base from J; bases unmatched to any gene: 11. The CDR3 contains 18 residues. The germline gives CDR1 SEHNR, CDR2 FQNEAQ (reference sequence). This CDR3 reads CASSPGTAISSGANVLTF. Written as DNA, the CDR3 is TGTGCCAGCAGCCCCGGGACAGCAATCTCGTCTGGGGCCAACGTCCTGACTTTC. The whole variable domain, filled in from reference TRBV7-9 and TRBJ2-6, reads DTGVSQNPRHKITKRGQNVTFRCDPISEHNRLYWYRQTLGQGPEFLTYFQNEAQLEKSRLLSDRFSAERPKGSFSTLEIQRTEQGDSAMYLCASSPGTAISSGANVLTFGAGSRLTVL.

The chain couples TRBV7-6 to TRBJ1-3; D gene unclear. The CDR3 has 15 residues. From germline, CDR1 is SGHVS and CDR2 FNYEAQ. V lost 0 bases and J 0 bases, leaving 6 bases between the germline ends. The CDR3 DNA reads TGTGCCAGCAGCTTAGCGCTAGGCTCTGGAAACACCATATATTTT. Amino acid sequence: CASSLALGSGNTIYF.

This chain connects TRBV4-1 to TRBJ2-3; TRBD2 agrees at 7 bases. This CDR3 comprises 16 residues. V shed 6 bases, J shed 5 bases, and the junction held 14 bases outside the gene matches. Germline CDR1 is MGHRA and CDR2 is YSYEKL. The CDR3 is CASSHTGSGEGDTQYF. CDR3 DNA sequence: TGCGCCAGCAGTCATACGGGAAGCGGGGAGGGAGATACGCAGTATTTT.

V and J are TRBV19 and TRBJ2-2; D uncertain. CDR3 length: 15 amino acids. Trimming stripped 9 bases from V and 3 bases from J, with 17 bases between. CDR1 is LNHDA and CDR2 is SQIVND in the germline V gene (reference sequence). CDR3 sequence: CASGFSITYTGELFF. The CDR3 coding sequence is TGTGCCAGCGGGTTCTCGATAACGTACACCGGGGAGCTGTTTTTT.

The rearrangement uses TRBV28 and TRBJ2-7; D not certain. From germline, CDR1 is MDHEN and CDR2 SYDVKM. V gave up 5 bases and J gave up 0 bases, with 2 bases separating them. The CDR3 length is 11 residues. The CDR3 sequence is CASSTSYEQYF. The DNA for the CDR3 is TGTGCCAGCAGTACCTCCTACGAGCAGTACTTC.

This clone was found once. V and J are TRBV6-2 or TRBV6-3 and TRBJ2-3; D unresolved. V was trimmed by 2 bases and J by 4 bases, leaving 13 bases between them. Germline CDR1 is MNHEY and CDR2 is SVGEGT. This CDR3 is built from 15 residues. CDR3 nucleotide sequence: TGTGCCAGCAGTTACGAAGGAGTTCGGGCAGATACGCAGTATTTT. It encodes CASSYEGVRADTQYF.